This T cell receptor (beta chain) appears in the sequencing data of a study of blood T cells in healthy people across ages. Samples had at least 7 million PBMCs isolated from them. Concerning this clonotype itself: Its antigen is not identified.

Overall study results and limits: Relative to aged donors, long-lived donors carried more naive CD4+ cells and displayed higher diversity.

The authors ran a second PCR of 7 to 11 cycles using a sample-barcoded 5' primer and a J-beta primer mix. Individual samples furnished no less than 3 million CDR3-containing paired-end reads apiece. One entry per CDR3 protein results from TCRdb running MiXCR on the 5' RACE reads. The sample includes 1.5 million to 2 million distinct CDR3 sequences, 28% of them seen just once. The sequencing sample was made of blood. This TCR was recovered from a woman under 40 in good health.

The CDR3 nucleotides are TGTGCCAGCAGCTTAACGGGGGGTCAGTACACCGGGGAGCTGTTTTTT. Protein sequence: CASSLTGGQYTGELFF. The rearrangement joins TRBV7-3 to TRBJ2-2, with D possibly being TRBD2 (6 bases). With 0 bases removed from V and 3 bases from J, the gap between germline ends came to 11 bases. Germline V gives CDR1 SGHTA, CDR2 FQGTGA. The CDR3 is made up of 16 amino acids.